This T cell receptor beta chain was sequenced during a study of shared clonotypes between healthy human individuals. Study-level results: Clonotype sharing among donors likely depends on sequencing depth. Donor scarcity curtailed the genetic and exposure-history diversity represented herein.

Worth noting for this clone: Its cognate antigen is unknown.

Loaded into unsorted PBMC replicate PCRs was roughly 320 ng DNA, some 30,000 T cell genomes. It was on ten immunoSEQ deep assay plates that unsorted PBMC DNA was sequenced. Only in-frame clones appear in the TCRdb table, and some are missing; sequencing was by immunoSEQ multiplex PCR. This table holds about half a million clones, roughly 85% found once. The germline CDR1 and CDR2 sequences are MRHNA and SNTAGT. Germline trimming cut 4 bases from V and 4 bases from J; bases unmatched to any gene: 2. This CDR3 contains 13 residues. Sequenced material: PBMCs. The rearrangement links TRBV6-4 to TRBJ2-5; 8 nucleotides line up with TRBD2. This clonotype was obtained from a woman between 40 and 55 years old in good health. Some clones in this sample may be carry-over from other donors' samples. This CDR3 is CASSGLAGETQYF. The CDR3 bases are TGTGCCAGCAGTGGGCTAGCGGGAGAGACCCAGTACTTC.